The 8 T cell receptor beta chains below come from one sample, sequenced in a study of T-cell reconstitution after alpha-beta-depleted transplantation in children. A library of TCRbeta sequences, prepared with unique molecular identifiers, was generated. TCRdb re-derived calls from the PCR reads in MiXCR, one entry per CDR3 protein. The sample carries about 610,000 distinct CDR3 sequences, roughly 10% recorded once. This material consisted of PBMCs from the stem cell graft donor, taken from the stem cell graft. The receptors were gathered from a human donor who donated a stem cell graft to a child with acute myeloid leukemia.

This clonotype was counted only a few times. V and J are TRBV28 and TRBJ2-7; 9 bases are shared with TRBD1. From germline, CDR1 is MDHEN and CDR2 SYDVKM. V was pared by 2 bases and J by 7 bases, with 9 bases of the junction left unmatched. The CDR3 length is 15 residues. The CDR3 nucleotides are TGTGCCAGCAGTTTAGGGCGGACAGGGGTGCCAGAGCAGTACTTC. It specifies CASSLGRTGVPEQYF.

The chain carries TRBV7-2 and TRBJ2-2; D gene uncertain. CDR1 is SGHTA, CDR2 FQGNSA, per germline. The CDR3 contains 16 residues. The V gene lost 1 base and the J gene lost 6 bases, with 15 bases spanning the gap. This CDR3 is CASSLGLTWVSGELFF. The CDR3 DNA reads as TGTGCCAGCAGCTTAGGTTTAACTTGGGTCTCCGGGGAGCTGTTTTTT. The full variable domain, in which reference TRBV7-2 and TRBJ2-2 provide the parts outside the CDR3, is GAGVSQSPSNKVTEKGKDVELRCDPISGHTALYWYRQSLGQGLEFLIYFQGNSAPDKSGLPSDRFSAERTGGSVSTLTIQRTQQEDSAVYLCASSLGLTWVSGELFFGEGSRLTVL.

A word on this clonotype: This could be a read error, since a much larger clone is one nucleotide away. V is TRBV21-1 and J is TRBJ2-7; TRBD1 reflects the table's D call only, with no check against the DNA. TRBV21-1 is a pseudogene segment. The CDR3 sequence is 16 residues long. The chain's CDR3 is CATVDNGQGLAYEQYF. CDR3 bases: TGTGCCACGGTAGATAACGGACAGGGTCTTGCCTACGAGCAGTACTTC.

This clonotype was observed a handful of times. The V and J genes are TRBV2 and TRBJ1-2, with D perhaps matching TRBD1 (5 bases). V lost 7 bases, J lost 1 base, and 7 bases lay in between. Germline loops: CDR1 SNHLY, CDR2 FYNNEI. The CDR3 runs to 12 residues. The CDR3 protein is CASTGVNYGYTF. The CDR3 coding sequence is TGTGCCAGCACGGGGGTTAACTATGGCTACACCTTC.

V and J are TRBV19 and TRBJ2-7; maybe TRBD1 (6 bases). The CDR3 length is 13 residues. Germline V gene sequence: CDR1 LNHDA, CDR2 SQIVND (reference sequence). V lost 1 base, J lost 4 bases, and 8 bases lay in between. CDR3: CASSIGQAYEQYF. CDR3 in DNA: TGTGCCAGTAGTATAGGACAGGCTTACGAGCAGTACTTC.

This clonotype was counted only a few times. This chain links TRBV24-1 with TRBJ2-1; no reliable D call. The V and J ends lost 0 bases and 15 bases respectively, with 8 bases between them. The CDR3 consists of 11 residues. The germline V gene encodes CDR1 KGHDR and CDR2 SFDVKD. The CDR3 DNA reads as TGTGCCACCAGTGATTTGGAGCACTTGTTCTTC. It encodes CATSDLEHLFF.

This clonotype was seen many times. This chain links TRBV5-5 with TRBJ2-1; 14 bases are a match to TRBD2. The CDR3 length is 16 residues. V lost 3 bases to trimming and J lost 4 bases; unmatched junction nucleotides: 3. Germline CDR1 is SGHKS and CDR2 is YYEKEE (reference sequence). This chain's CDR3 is CASSWGLAGVYNEQFF. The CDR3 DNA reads TGTGCCAGCAGCTGGGGACTAGCGGGAGTGTACAATGAGCAGTTCTTC.

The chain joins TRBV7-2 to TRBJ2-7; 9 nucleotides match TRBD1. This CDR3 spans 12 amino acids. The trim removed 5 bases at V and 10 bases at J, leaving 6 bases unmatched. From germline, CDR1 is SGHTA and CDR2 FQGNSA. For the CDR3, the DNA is TGTGCCAGCAGCCCGGGGACAGGGTACCAGTACTTC. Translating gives CASSPGTGYQYF.